This T cell receptor beta chain is from a study of shared clonotypes between healthy human individuals. Repertoires were generated with immunoSEQ multiplex PCR, while TCRdb's copy carries only in-frame clones and drops some. The table lists about 2.1 million clones, 90% to 95% of them singletons. CDR3 size: 14 residues. The germline gives CDR1 SGHRS, CDR2 YFSETQ. V was clipped by 4 bases and J by 4 bases, with 12 bases between them. The naive CD8 population came from CD45RO-negative cells selected for CCR7, without terminally differentiated effector memory CD45RA+ cells. Specimen: naive CD8+ T cells from PBMCs. The chain joins TRBV5-1 to TRBJ2-1; D may be TRBD2 (6 bases). The receptor was derived from a man younger than 30 in good health. Some clones in this sample may be carry-over from other donors' samples. CDR3 nucleotide sequence: TGCGCCAGCAGCCCCGCGGGACGATACAATGAGCAGTTCTTC. Its translation is CASSPAGRYNEQFF.